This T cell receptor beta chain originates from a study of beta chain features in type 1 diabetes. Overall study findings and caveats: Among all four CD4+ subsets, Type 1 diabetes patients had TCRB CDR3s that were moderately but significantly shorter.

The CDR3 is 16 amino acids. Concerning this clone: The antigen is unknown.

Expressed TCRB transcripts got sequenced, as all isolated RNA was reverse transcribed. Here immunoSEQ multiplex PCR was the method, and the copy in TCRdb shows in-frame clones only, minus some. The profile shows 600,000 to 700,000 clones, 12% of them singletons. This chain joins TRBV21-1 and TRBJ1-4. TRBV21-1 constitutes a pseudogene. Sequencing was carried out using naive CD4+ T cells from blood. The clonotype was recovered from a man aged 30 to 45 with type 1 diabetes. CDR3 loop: CASSKRRGTHWRRLFF. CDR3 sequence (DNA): TGTGCCAGCAGCAAGAGGCGGGGAACCCACTGGAGACGACTGTTTTTT.